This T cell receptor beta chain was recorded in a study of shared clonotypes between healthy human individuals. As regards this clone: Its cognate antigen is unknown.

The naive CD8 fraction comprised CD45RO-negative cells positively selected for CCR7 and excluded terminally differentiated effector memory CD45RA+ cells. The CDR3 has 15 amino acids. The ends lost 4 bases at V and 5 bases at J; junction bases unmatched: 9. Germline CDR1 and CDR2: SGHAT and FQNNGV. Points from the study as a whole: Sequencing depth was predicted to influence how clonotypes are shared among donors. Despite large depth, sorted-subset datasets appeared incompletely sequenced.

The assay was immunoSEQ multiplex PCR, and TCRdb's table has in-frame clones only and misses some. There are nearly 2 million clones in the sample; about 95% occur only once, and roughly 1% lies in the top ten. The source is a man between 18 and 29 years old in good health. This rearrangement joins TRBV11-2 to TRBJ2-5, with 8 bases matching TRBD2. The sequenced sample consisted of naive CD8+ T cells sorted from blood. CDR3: CASSSSFGGDETQYF. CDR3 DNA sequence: TGTGCCAGCAGCTCCTCTTTCGGGGGGGATGAGACCCAGTACTTC.